The rows below give T cell receptor beta chains drawn from one sample of a study. TCRdb redid the calling of the reads with MiXCR, one entry per CDR3 protein. This repertoire shows more than 1,200 distinct CDR3 sequences, approximately 21% found once; its top ten account for around a sixth. The sequenced sample was CD8+ T cells (not recorded whether cultured). The receptors come from a female donor. The CDR3 runs from the conserved cysteine through the conserved F or W. The D gene is left open where the match is weak.

cdr3_aa	v_call	j_call	d_call
CASSEVPGISNQPQHF	TRBV6-1	TRBJ1-5	NA
CASSSRQGRLETQYF	TRBV13	TRBJ2-5	NA
CASSLDSLNTIYF	TRBV5-1	TRBJ1-3	NA
CASSVGGPGELFF	TRBV5-1	TRBJ2-2	NA
CASRRDSHNEQFF	TRBV5-4	TRBJ2-1	NA
CASSFMGPAGKLNTGELFF	TRBV7-9	TRBJ2-2	NA
CSAAGTSGRTDTQYF	TRBV20-1	TRBJ2-3	TRBD2
CASRPFSGSPYEQYF	TRBV27	TRBJ2-7	TRBD2
CASSGANTGELFF	TRBV6-4	TRBJ2-2	NA
CATSRSTGGLNQRQHF	TRBV15	TRBJ1-5	NA
CASSDSRQGSYEQYF	TRBV6-4	TRBJ2-7	TRBD1